This T cell receptor (beta chain) was identified in a study of CD8 T cells in ankylosing spondylitis (dated by TCRdb to about 2017). At the level of the whole study: The study profiled T cell receptor beta repertoires in healthy donors and ankylosing spondylitis patients to find disease-linked TCR variants. The full study cohort was made up of over 20 ankylosing spondylitis patients and around 100 healthy donors. Samples of peripheral blood were taken, and for ankylosing spondylitis patients, synovial fluid was collected as well. General study outcomes and caveats: Significant enrichment of the disease-linked clones was reported in matched synovial fluid samples from ankylosing spondylitis patients. Some TCR beta motif variants had previously been reported in synovial fluid and blood of reactive arthritis patients, which suggested common disease-initiation mechanisms. The disease-linked clones showed a CD8+ phenotype and occurred at relatively low frequencies in peripheral blood. A TCR beta motif of eight highly homologous amino acid variants appeared characteristic of blood from ankylosing spondylitis patients.

Spanning cysteine to phenylalanine, the CDR3 consists of 12 amino acids. CDR3 DNA only is kept here, 36 bases in frame from base 1. V is pruned by 3 bases and J by 8 bases, leaving 0 bases of the junction without a gene match. The listed sequencing device is Illumina HiSeq 2500. TCR beta libraries were prepared by quantitative 5'-RACE with molecular barcodes. The original pipeline was this. Disease-linked TCR variants were identified with a new computational method built on a probabilistic model of VDJ rearrangement. Through fastp at Q25 and MiXCR, TCRdb rebuilt clones from the public reads, retaining in-frame beta chains. CDR3 protein sequences are deduplicated, and each keeps its most common genes and DNA. The V and J calls, along with clone size, are taken from TCRdb and not from the paper's own processing. In all, the sample holds around 340,000 distinct CDR3 sequences, and 20% to 25% of those were seen once. The top ten hold 10% to 15% of the sample.

On this clonotype itself: What this receptor recognizes is not known. No base qualities exist here, and no much larger clone lies one base off it.

Material: blood, either unsorted or a sorted T cell fraction (not recorded which). This TCR came from a male donor with ankylosing spondylitis or in good health (not recorded which). Recombination connected TRBV12-3 or TRBV12-4 to TRBJ2-4; TRBD1 agrees with 8 junctional bases. CDR3 loop: CASSLDRDIQYF. The DNA reads as follows: TGTGCCAGCAGTTTGGACAGGGACATTCAGTACTTC.